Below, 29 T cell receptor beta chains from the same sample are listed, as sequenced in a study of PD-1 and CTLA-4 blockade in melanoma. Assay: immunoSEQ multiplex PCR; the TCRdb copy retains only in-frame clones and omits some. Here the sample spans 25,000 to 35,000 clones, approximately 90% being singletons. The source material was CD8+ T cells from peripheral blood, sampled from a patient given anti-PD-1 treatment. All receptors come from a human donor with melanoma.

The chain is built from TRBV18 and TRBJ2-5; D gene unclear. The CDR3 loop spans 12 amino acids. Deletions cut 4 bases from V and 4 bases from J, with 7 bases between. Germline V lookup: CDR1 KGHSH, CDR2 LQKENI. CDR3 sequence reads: CASSHMTETQYF. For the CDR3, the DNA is TGTGCCAGCTCACACATGACAGAGACCCAGTACTTC.

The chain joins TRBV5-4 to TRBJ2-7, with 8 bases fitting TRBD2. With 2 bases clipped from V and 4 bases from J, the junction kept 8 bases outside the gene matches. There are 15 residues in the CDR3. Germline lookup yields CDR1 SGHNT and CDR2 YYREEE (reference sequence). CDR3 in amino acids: CASSLPGLGKYEQYF. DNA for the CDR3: TGTGCCAGCAGCTTACCGGGACTAGGGAAATACGAGCAGTACTTC.

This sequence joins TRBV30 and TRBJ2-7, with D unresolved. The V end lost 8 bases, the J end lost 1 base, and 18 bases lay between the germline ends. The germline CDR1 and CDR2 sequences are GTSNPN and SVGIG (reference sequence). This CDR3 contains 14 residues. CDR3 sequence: CARSTRYPSYEQYF. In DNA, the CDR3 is TGTGCCAGATCAACGCGTTACCCGTCCTACGAGCAGTACTTC.

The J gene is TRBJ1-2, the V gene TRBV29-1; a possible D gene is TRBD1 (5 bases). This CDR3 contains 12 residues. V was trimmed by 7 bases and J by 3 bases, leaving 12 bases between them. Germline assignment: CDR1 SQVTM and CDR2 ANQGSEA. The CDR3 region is CSAEGRDYGYTF. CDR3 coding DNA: TGCAGCGCCGAGGGGCGGGACTATGGCTACACCTTC.

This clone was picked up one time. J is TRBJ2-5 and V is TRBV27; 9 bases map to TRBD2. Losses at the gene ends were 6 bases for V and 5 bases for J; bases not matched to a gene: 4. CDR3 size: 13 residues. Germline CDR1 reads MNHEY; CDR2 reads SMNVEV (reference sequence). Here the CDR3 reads CASRLAGVETQYF. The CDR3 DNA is TGTGCCAGCAGGTTAGCGGGAGTGGAGACCCAGTACTTC.

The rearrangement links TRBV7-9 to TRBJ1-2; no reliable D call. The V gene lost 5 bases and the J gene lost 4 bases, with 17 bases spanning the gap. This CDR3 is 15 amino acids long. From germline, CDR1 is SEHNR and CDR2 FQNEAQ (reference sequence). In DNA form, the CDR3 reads TGTGCCAGCAGCCCTGACCCCAGCGGGGTCTATGGCTACACCTTC. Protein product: CASSPDPSGVYGYTF.

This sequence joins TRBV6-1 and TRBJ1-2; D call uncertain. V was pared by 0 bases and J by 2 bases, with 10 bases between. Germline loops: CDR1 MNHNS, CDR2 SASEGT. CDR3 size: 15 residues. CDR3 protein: CASSEAHGYNYGYTF. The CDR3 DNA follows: TGTGCCAGCAGTGAAGCGCATGGATACAACTATGGCTACACCTTC.

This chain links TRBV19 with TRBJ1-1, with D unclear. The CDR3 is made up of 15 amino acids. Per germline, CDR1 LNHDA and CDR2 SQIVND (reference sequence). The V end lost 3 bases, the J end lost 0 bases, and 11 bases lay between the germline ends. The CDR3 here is CASSISLGMNTEAFF. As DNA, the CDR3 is TGTGCCAGTAGTATCTCCCTGGGGATGAACACTGAAGCTTTCTTT.

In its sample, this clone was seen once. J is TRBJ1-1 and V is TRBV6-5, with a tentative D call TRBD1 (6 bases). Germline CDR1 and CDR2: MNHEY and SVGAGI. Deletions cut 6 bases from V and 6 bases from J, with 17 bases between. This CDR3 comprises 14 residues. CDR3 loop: CASRPTGPASEAFF. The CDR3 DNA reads TGTGCCAGCAGGCCCACAGGGCCGGCCTCTGAAGCTTTCTTT.

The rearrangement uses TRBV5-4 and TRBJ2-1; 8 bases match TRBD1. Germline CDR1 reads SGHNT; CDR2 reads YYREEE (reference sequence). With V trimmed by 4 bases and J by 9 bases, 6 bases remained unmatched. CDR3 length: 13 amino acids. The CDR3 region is CASSPTGEGEQFF. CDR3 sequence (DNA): TGTGCCAGCAGCCCGACAGGGGAAGGTGAGCAGTTCTTC.

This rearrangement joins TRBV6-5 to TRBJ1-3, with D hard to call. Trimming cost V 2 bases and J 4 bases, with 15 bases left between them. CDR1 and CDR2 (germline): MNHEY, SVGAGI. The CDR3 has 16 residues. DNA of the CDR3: TGTGCCAGCAGTTACGGTTGGGTGGACCGCGGAAACACCATATATTTT. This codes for CASSYGWVDRGNTIYF.

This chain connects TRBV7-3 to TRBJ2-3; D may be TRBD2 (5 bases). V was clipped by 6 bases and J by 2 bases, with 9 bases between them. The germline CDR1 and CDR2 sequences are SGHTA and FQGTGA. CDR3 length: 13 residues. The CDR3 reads CASRSGNTDTQYF. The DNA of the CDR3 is TGTGCCAGCAGGTCCGGGAACACAGATACGCAGTATTTT.

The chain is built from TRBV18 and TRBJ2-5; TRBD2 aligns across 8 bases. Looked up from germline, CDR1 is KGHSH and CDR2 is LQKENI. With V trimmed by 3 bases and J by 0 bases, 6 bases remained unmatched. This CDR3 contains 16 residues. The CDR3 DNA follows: TGTGCCAGCTCACCTCCGGGGGGGGAAGACCAAGAGACCCAGTACTTC. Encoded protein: CASSPPGGEDQETQYF.

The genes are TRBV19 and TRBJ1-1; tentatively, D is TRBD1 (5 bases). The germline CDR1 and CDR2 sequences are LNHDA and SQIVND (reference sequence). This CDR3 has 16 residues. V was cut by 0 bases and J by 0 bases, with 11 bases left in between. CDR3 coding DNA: TGTGCCAGTAGTATAGATCTGGGACTCCTGAACACTGAAGCTTTCTTT. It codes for CASSIDLGLLNTEAFF.

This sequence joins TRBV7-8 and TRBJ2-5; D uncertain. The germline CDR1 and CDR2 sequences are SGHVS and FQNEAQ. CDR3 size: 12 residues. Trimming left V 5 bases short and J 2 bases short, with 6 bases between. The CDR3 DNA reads TGTGCCAGCAGCCCCAGACAAGAGACCCAGTACTTC. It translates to CASSPRQETQYF.

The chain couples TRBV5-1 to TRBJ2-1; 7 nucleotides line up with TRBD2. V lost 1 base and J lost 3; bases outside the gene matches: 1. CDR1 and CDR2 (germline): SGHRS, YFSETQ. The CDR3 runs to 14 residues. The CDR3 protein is CASSLTSVYNEQFF. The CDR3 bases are TGCGCCAGCAGCTTGACTAGCGTCTACAATGAGCAGTTCTTC.

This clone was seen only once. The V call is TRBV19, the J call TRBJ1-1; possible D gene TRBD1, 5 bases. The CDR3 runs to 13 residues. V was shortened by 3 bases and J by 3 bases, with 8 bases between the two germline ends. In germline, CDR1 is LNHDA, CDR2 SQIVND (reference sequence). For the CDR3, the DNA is TGTGCCAGTAGTATCGGACAAGACACTGAAGCTTTCTTT. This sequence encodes CASSIGQDTEAFF.

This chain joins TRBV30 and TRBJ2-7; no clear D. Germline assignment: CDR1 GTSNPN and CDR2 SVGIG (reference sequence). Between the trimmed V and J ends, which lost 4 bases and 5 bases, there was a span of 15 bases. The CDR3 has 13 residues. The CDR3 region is CAWNSVVTDEQYF. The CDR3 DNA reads TGTGCCTGGAATTCAGTAGTAACCGACGAGCAGTACTTC.

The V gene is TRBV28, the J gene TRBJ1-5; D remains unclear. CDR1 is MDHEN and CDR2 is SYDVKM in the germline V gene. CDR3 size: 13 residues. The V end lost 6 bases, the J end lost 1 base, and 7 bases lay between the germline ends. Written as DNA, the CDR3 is TGTGCCAGCAGCCCTTTGAGCAATCAGCCCCAGCATTTT. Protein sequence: CASSPLSNQPQHF.

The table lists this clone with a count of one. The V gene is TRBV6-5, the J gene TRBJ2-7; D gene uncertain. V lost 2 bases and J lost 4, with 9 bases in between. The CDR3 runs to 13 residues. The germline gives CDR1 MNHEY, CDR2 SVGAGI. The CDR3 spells CASSYGPAYEQYF. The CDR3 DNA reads TGTGCCAGCAGTTACGGCCCCGCGTACGAGCAGTACTTC.

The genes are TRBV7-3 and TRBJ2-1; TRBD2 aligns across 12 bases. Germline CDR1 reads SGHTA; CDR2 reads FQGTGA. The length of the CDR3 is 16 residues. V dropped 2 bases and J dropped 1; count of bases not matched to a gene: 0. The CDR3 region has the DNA TGTGCCAGCAGCTTAGGACTAGCGGGGTCCTACAATGAGCAGTTCTTC. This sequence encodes CASSLGLAGSYNEQFF.

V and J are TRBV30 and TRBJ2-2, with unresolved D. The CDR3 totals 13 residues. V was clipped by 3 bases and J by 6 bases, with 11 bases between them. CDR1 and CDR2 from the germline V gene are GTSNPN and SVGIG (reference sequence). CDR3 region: CAWSLATAGELFF. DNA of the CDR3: TGTGCCTGGAGCCTTGCGACGGCCGGGGAGCTGTTTTTT.

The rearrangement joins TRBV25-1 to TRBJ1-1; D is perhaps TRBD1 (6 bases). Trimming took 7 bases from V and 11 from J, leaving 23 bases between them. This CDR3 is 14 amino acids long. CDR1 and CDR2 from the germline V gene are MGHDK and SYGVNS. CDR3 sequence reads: CASTHWDTLKGAFF. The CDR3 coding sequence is TGTGCCAGCACTCACTGGGACACACTCAAAGGTGCTTTCTTT.

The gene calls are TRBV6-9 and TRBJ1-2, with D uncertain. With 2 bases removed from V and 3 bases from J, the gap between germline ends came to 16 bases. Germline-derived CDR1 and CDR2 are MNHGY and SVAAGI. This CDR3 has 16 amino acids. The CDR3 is CASSYPEVVTHYGYTF. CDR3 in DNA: TGTGCCAGCAGTTATCCCGAGGTGGTTACCCACTATGGCTACACCTTC.

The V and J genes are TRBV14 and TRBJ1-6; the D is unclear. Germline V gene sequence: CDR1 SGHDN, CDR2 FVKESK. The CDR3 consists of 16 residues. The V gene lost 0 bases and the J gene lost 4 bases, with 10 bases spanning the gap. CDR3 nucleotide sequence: TGTGCCAGCAGCCAAGAGGGAGAAGATTATAATTCACCCCTCCACTTT. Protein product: CASSQEGEDYNSPLHF.

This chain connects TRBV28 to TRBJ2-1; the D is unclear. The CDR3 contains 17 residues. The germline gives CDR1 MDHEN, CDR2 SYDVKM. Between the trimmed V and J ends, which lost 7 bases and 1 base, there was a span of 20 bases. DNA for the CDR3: TGTGCCAGCACCCTAGAATCGGGTTTCAATTCCTACAATGAGCAGTTCTTC. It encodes CASTLESGFNSYNEQFF.

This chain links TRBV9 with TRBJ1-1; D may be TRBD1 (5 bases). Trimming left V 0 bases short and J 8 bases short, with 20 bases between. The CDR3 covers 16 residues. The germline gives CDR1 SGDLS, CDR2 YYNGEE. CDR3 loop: CASSVAEGVYGSEAFF. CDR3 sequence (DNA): TGTGCCAGCAGCGTAGCGGAAGGGGTCTACGGTTCCGAAGCTTTCTTT. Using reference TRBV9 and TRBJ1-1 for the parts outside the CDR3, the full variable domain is DSGVTQTPKHLITATGQRVTLRCSPRSGDLSVYWYQQSLDQGLQFLIQYYNGEERAKGNILERFSAQQFPDLHSELNLSSLELGDSALYFCASSVAEGVYGSEAFFGQGTRLTVV.

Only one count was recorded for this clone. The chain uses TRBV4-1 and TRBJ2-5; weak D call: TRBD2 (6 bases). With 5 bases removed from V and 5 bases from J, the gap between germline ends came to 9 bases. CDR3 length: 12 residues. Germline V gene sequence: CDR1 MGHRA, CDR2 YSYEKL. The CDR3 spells CASSWAGETQYF. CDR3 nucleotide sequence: TGCGCCAGCAGCTGGGCGGGGGAGACCCAGTACTTC.

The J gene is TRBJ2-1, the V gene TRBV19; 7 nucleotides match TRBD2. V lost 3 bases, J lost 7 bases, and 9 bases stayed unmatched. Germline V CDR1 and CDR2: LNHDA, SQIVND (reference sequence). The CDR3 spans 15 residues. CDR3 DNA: TGTGCCAGTAGTATCGGTCTAGCGGAGCCTAATGAGCAGTTCTTC. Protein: CASSIGLAEPNEQFF.